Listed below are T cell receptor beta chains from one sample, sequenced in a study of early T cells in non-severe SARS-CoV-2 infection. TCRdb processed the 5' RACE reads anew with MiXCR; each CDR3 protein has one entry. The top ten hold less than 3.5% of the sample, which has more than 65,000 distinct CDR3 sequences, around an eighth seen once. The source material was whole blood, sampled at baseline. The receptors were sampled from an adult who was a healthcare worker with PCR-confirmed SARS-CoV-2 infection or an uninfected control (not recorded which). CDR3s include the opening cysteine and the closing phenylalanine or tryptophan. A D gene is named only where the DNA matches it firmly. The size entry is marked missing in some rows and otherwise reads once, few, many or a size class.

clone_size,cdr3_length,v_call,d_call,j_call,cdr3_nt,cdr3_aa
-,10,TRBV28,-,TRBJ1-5,TGTGCCAGCGGGAGTCAGCCCCAGCATTTT,CASGSQPQHF
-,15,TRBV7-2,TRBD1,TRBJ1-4,TGTGCCAGCAGCCCCAGGACAGGGGCGAGGGAAAAACTGTTTTTT,CASSPRTGAREKLFF
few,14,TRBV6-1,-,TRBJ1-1,TGTGCCAGCAGCGAGGGGCAGGGAAACACTGAAGCTTTCTTT,CASSEGQGNTEAFF
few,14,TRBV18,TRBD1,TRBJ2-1,TGTGCCAGCTCAGGACAGGGGGCGCGCAATGAGCAGTTCTTC,CASSGQGARNEQFF
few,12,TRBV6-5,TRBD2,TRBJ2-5,TGTGCCAGCCGGGCGGGGGGGCAGACCCAGTACTTC,CASRAGGQTQYF
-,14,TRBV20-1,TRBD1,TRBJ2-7,TGCAGTGCTACGGACAGGGACCATTCCTACGAGCAGTACTTC,CSATDRDHSYEQYF
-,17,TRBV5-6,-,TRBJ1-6,TGTGCCAGCAGCACTAGGGTTGGAAAGGAGCGGATATCACCCCTCCACTTT,CASSTRVGKERISPLHF
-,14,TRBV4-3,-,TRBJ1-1,TGCGCCAGCAGCCGAGTCGGAGCGTACACTGAAGCTTTCTTT,CASSRVGAYTEAFF
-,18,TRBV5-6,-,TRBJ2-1,TGTGCCAGCAGCTCCAGAACTGACCGAGGACCTTCCTACAATGAGCAGTTCTTC,CASSSRTDRGPSYNEQFF
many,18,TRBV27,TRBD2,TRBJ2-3,TGTGCCAGCAGTTTAATCGTGAGCGGGGGGCCAACCACAGATACGCAGTATTTT,CASSLIVSGGPTTDTQYF
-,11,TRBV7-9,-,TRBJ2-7,TGTGCCAGCGAGGAGGGAAACGAGCAGTACTTC,CASEEGNEQYF
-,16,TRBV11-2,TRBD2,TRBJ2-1,TGTGCCAGCAGCTTGACGTTGGGGGGGGAAAACAATGAGCAGTTCTTC,CASSLTLGGENNEQFF
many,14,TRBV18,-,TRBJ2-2,TGTGCCAGCTCTGGAGACACCTACACCGGGGAGCTGTTTTTT,CASSGDTYTGELFF
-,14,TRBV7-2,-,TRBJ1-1,TGTGCCAGCAGCTTAGCTCGGATGTCTGCTGAAGCTTTCTTT,CASSLARMSAEAFF
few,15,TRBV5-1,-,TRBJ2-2,TGCGCCAGCAGCTTGGGGGGGCCAGGCACCGGGGAGCTGTTTTTT,CASSLGGPGTGELFF
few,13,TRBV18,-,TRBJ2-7,TGTGCCAGCTCGCCTAAGCTCGCGGGCGAGCAGTACTTC,CASSPKLAGEQYF
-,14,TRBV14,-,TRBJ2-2,TGTGCCAGCAGCCAAGACTTCTCCACCGGGGAGCTGTTTTTT,CASSQDFSTGELFF
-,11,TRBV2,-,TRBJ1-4,TGTGCCAGAAAACGGCATGAAAAACTGTTTTTT,CARKRHEKLFF
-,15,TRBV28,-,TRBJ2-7,TGTGCCAGCAGCTCCCCCGGGGCTAGCGTCCCCGAGCAGTACTTC,CASSSPGASVPEQYF
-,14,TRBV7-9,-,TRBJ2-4,-,CASSFFGTGAGSPF
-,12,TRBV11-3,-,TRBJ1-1,TGTGCCAGCAGCTTAGGGTCAGGAGAAGCTTTCTTT,CASSLGSGEAFF
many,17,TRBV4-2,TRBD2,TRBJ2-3,TGTGCCAGCAGCCAAGAGGCTGGGCTAGCGGGCACAGATACGCAGTATTTT,CASSQEAGLAGTDTQYF
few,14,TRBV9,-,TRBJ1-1,TGTGCCAGCAGCGTAGCTGGAGGGACGCCTGAAGCTTTCTTT,CASSVAGGTPEAFF
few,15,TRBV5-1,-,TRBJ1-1,TGCGCCAGCAGCCGTGGCACGTTTATGAACACTGAAGCTTTCTTT,CASSRGTFMNTEAFF
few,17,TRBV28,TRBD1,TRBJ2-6,TGTGCCAGCACCCCGGACAGGGGGCTCTCTGGGGCCAACGTCCTGACTTTC,CASTPDRGLSGANVLTF
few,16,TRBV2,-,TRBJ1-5,TGTGCCAGCAGTGTCTCGGGGGGCCTTAGCAATCAGCCCCAGCATTTT,CASSVSGGLSNQPQHF
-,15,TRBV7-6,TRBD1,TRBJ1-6,TGTGCCAGCGGCAAGACAGGGGGCGGGTATTCACCCCTCCACTTT,CASGKTGGGYSPLHF
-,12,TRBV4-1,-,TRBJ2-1,TGCGCCAGCAGCCAAGTCGGGAATGAGCAGTTCTTC,CASSQVGNEQFF
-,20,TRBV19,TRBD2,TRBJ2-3,TGTGCCAGTAGTCCTCGGGGACTAGCGCCCAGAAGTTTTAGCACAGATACGCAGTATTTT,CASSPRGLAPRSFSTDTQYF